What follows describes a single T cell receptor beta chain. These data are taken from a study of cytomegalovirus exposure and HLA in healthy donors. The V and J ends lost 2 bases and 0 bases respectively, with 9 bases between them. Germline V gene sequence: CDR1 GTSNPN, CDR2 SVGIG (reference sequence). CDR3 length: 14 amino acids. The donors formed part of the roughly 120-subject validation cohort, distinct from the roughly 660-subject first cohort. The table came from immunoSEQ multiplex PCR; TCRdb's copy has only in-frame clones and leaves some out. The table shows more than 200,000 clones, with about 88% occurring only once.

V gene TRBV30 combines with J gene TRBJ2-3, with D unclear. Material: PBMCs. The origin of this receptor is a man between 18 and 29 years old in good health and CMV-seropositive. The CDR3 is CAWSPGQSTDTQYF. CDR3 bases: TGTGCCTGGAGTCCCGGGCAGAGCACAGATACGCAGTATTTT.